The 3 T cell receptor beta chains below were found in one sample sequenced in a study of response to subunit inactivated influenza vaccine. From the RT-PCR reads, TCRdb called clonotypes with MiXCR, one entry per CDR3 protein. This table has about 520,000 distinct CDR3 sequences, more than 7% appearing once. The sequencing used PBMCs from blood, collected 23 months after vaccination. The receptors were sampled from a man between 50 and 75 years old who received an inactivated influenza vaccine.

This clonotype turned up a few times. The chain carries TRBV7-3 and TRBJ2-1; the D is unclear. The V end was cut by 2 bases, the J end by 5 bases, with 7 bases between. Germline CDR1 reads SGHTA; CDR2 reads FQGTGA. The CDR3 has 13 residues. The DNA of the CDR3 is TGTGCCAGCAGCTTATCAGAGGACAATGAGCAGTTCTTC. Translation: CASSLSEDNEQFF.

In this sample, this clonotype turned up a few times. The V gene is TRBV5-1, the J gene TRBJ2-7; D is possibly TRBD1 or TRBD2 (5 bases each). Trimming left V 0 bases short and J 2 bases short, with 9 bases between. Germline V gene data show CDR1 as SGHRS and CDR2 as YFSETQ. CDR3 length: 14 amino acids. The CDR3 spells CASSLGDPTYEQYF. The CDR3 DNA is TGCGCCAGCAGCTTGGGGGACCCCACCTACGAGCAGTACTTC.

The table lists this clonotype with many counts. The chain has TRBV6-1 and TRBJ1-3; maybe TRBD1 (5 bases). From germline, CDR1 is MNHNS and CDR2 SASEGT. This CDR3 spans 17 amino acids. The V and J ends lost 8 bases and 2 bases respectively, with 22 bases between them. The CDR3 here is CASAPGGRRAAGNTIYF. The CDR3 DNA reads TGTGCCAGCGCCCCAGGAGGTCGCAGGGCGGCTGGAAACACCATATATTTT.